The 16 T cell receptor beta chains in this list originate from one sample, sequenced in a study of T cell clonality in common variable immunodeficiency. Repertoires were generated with immunoSEQ multiplex PCR, while TCRdb's copy carries only in-frame clones and drops some. The sample shows approximately 58,000 clones, none of them appearing just once. Sequencing was performed on peripheral blood mononuclear cells. The receptors originated from a person aged 18 to 69 in good health.

This clone showed up many times. Read coverage stops 3 residues before the CDR3 terminus; the germline J gene supplies the remainder. The chain carries TRBV27 and TRBJ2-1; unclear D gene. Looked up from germline, CDR1 is MNHEY and CDR2 is SMNVEV (reference sequence). Trimming cost V 6 bases and J 6 bases, with 12 bases left between them. The CDR3 consists of 13 residues. This CDR3 reads CASSPRWVNEQFF. The sequenced CDR3 bases are TGTGCCAGCAGCCCCAGGTGGGTCAATGAG.

This clone occurred many times. The sequenced fragment ends 3 residues before the CDR3 boundary, so the rest is inferred from the germline J gene. The chain joins TRBV5-1 to TRBJ2-3, with 7 bases that match TRBD2. CDR3 size: 14 residues. The trim removed 0 bases at V and 5 bases at J, leaving 3 bases unmatched. Germline V lookup: CDR1 SGHRS, CDR2 YFSETQ. The CDR3 here is CASSLATSEDTQYF. The CDR3 DNA, read in part, is TGCGCCAGCAGCTTGGCAACTAGCGAAGATACG. The variable domain in full, completed from reference TRBV5-1 and TRBJ2-3, reads KAGVTQTPRYLIKTRGQQVTLSCSPISGHRSVSWYQQTPGQGLQFLFEYFSETQRNKGNFPGRFSGRQFSNSRSEMNVSTLELGDSALYLCASSLATSEDTQYFGPGTRLTVL.

This clone was seen many times. From the germline J gene comes the end of the CDR3, since the read stops 3 residues before it. The chain carries TRBV28 and TRBJ2-1; TRBD1 matches 8 bases. Trimming removed 3 bases from V and 7 bases from J; junction bases left unmatched: 11. CDR1 is MDHEN, CDR2 SYDVKM, per germline. This CDR3 region has 16 residues. Partial CDR3 DNA: TGTGCCAGCAGTTTGTTTGGTCAGGGGGCAGGTAATGAG. Translating gives CASSLFGQGAGNE. The full CDR3 reads CASSLFGQGAGNEQFF.

This clone was seen many times. The read terminates 3 residues before the CDR3 end, so the remaining end is supplied by the germline J gene. V is TRBV7-2 and J is TRBJ2-3; no reliable D call. CDR3 length equals 11 residues. Germline lookup yields CDR1 SGHTA and CDR2 FQGNSA. The CDR3 sequence: CASSLEGTQYF. The DNA read from the CDR3 is TGTGCCAGCAGCTTAGAAGGGACG. Together with reference TRBV7-2 and TRBJ2-3, the CDR3 gives the full variable domain: GAGVSQSPSNKVTEKGKDVELRCDPISGHTALYWYRQSLGQGLEFLIYFQGNSAPDKSGLPSDRFSAERTGGSVSTLTIQRTQQEDSAVYLCASSLEGTQYFGPGTRLTVL.

The table lists this clone with many counts. The CDR3 extends 3 residues past the end of the read, so its final part is completed from the germline J gene. The chain links TRBV19 to TRBJ1-2; D is possibly TRBD1 (6 bases). This CDR3 spans 14 amino acids. Germline CDR1 reads LNHDA; CDR2 reads SQIVND (reference sequence). V lost 5 bases and J 7 bases, leaving 17 bases between the germline ends. The CDR3 sequence: CASSRNREVGGYTF. Partial CDR3 DNA: TGTGCCAGTAGTCGTAACAGGGAGGTCGGTGGC. Full variable domain (outside the CDR3, taken from reference TRBV19 and TRBJ1-2): DGGITQSPKYLFRKEGQNVTLSCEQNLNHDAMYWYRQDPGQGLRLIYYSQIVNDFQKGDIAEGYSVSREKKESFPLTVTSAQKNPTAFYLCASSRNREVGGYTFGSGTRLTVV.

This clone has ten or more counts. The missing CDR3 end, 3 residues past where the read stops, is filled in from the germline J gene. The rearrangement joins TRBV10-3 to TRBJ1-1; TRBD1 agrees at 7 bases. V shed 4 bases and J 2 bases; nucleotides not matched to a gene: 10. Germline V gene lookup returns CDR1 ENHRY and CDR2 SYGVKD. This CDR3 is 16 amino acids long. The sequenced part of the CDR3 DNA is TGTGCCATCAGTGGGGTTCGGGACAGAAGTAACACTGAA. It specifies CAISGVRDRSNTE. The complete CDR3 reads CAISGVRDRSNTEAFF.

This clone showed up many times. Sequencing ends 3 residues short of the CDR3 end; the germline J gene provides the rest. This specimen includes other DNA sequences encoding the same CDR3. V and J are TRBV5-1 and TRBJ2-7; 7 bases are a match to TRBD2. V lost 4 bases and J lost 5; bases outside the gene matches: 6. The CDR3 has 13 residues. The germline V gene encodes CDR1 SGHRS and CDR2 YFSETQ. CDR3: CASSLGTNDEQYF. Partial CDR3 DNA: TGCGCCAGCAGCCTAGGGACTAACGACGAG. Full variable domain (missing parts from reference TRBV5-1 and TRBJ2-7): KAGVTQTPRYLIKTRGQQVTLSCSPISGHRSVSWYQQTPGQGLQFLFEYFSETQRNKGNFPGRFSGRQFSNSRSEMNVSTLELGDSALYLCASSLGTNDEQYFGPGTRLTVT.

This clone was counted ten times or more. The CDR3 end lies 3 residues beyond the end of the read and is filled in from the germline J gene. V gene TRBV5-5 combines with J gene TRBJ2-7; 9 positions match TRBD1. CDR1 and CDR2 (germline): SGHKS, YYEKEE (reference sequence). This CDR3 is 15 amino acids long. After removal of 0 bases from V and 2 bases from J, the junction contained 3 bases not matched to a gene. The part of the CDR3 DNA that was read is TGTGCCAGCAGCTTGGAGGGACAGGGCCCCTACGAG. Amino acids: CASSLEGQGPYE. In full, the CDR3 is CASSLEGQGPYEQYF.

This clone was observed at least ten times. The read gets to within 3 residues of the CDR3 end, and the germline J gene fills in the rest. This chain connects TRBV5-1 to TRBJ2-1, with D uncertain. There are 14 residues in the CDR3. The V end lost 3 bases, the J end lost 5 bases, and 12 bases lay between the germline ends. From germline, CDR1 is SGHRS and CDR2 YFSETQ. CDR3: CASSSMVADNEQFF. The covered CDR3 bases are TGCGCCAGCAGCTCGATGGTAGCTGACAATGAG.

This clone was seen repeatedly, ten times or more. The read ends 3 residues before the CDR3 terminus; that terminus is restored from the germline J gene. This sequence joins TRBV18 and TRBJ2-3; unclear D gene. The V gene lost 0 bases and the J gene lost 2 bases, with 9 bases spanning the gap. The germline gives CDR1 KGHSH, CDR2 LQKENI. There are 15 residues in the CDR3. The DNA read from the CDR3 is TGTGCCAGCTCACCACCACCGGTACTCACAGATACG. Its protein is CASSPPPVLTDT. The full CDR3 protein reads CASSPPPVLTDTQYF.

This clone was seen ten or more times. The DNA ends 3 residues before the CDR3 does, and the rest of the CDR3 is filled in from the germline J gene. V is TRBV5-1 and J is TRBJ2-7; TRBD1 matches at 7 bases. V lost 2 bases and J lost 6; bases outside the gene matches: 8. Germline V gives CDR1 SGHRS, CDR2 YFSETQ. The CDR3 has 14 amino acids. Partial CDR3 DNA: TGCGCCAGCAGCTTAGGAACAGGGGCGGGCGAG. This translates into CASSLGTGAGE. In full, the CDR3 is CASSLGTGAGEQYF.

This clone was found many times. Read coverage stops 3 residues before the CDR3 terminus; the germline J gene supplies the remainder. This chain links TRBV6-4 with TRBJ2-1; 12 positions agree with TRBD1. There are 15 residues in the CDR3. V dropped 0 bases and J dropped 8; count of bases not matched to a gene: 2. Germline CDR1 and CDR2: MRHNA and SNTAGT. The CDR3 loop is CASSDSGTGGDEQFF. The part of the CDR3 DNA that was read is TGTGCCAGCAGTGACTCGGGGACAGGGGGCGATGAG.

This clone was seen a handful of times. The read falls 3 residues short of the CDR3 end, and the missing part is taken from the germline J gene. J is TRBJ2-5 and V is TRBV18; a possible D gene is TRBD1 (5 bases). CDR3 length: 15 residues. V lost 2 bases, J lost 2 bases, and 12 bases lay in between. Germline loops: CDR1 KGHSH, CDR2 LQKENI. CDR3 protein: CASSPRDRYQETQYF. The sequenced CDR3 bases are TGTGCCAGCTCACCAAGAGACAGATATCAAGAGACC.

This clone has at least ten counts. The read ends 3 residues shy of where the CDR3 ends; the end is completed using the germline J gene. The chain has TRBV28 and TRBJ2-3; TRBD1 agrees at 8 bases. This CDR3 is 15 amino acids long. Per germline, CDR1 MDHEN and CDR2 SYDVKM. J was trimmed by 2 bases and V by 5 bases; bases with no gene match: 6. The sequenced part of the CDR3 DNA is TGTGCCAGCAGTACGAGGGACAGGACCACAGATACG. Residues: CASSTRDRTTDT. The whole CDR3 sequence reads CASSTRDRTTDTQYF.

About this clone itself: Only one base separates this from a far larger clonotype, so it likely reflects a read error. The read ends 3 residues early relative to the CDR3; the germline J gene fills the gap. In the same sample, other DNA sequences code for this CDR3. This chain uses TRBV6-2 or TRBV6-3 with TRBJ2-1, with 9 positions matching TRBD2. Losses at the gene ends were 5 bases for V and 9 bases for J; bases not matched to a gene: 11. Per germline, CDR1 MNHEY and CDR2 SVGEGT. This CDR3 region has 15 residues. The part of the CDR3 DNA that was read is TGTGCCAGCAGTGCTCTAGCGGGGCCTCGGGGTGAG. Its protein is CASSALAGPRGE. The full CDR3 is CASSALAGPRGEQFF.

This clone appeared many times. The CDR3 is cut off 3 residues early in the read; its end comes from the germline J gene. This rearrangement joins TRBV10-3 to TRBJ2-7; D may be TRBD1 (5 bases). The germline V gene encodes CDR1 ENHRY and CDR2 SYGVKD. V lost 0 bases and J lost 0, with 12 bases in between. CDR3 length equals 16 residues. The covered CDR3 bases are TGTGCCATCAGTGAGTCCACCAGGGCGAACTCCTACGAG. Its translation: CAISESTRANSYE. The complete CDR3 sequence is CAISESTRANSYEQYF.